A single sample is the source of the 27 T cell receptor beta chains below, sequenced in a study of shared clonotypes between healthy human individuals (dated by TCRdb to about 2020). CD8 naive samples were obtained by positive selection for CCR7 among CD45RO-negative cells, yielding a CD45RA+CCR7+ population from which TemRA cells were excluded. Receptors were amplified or captured by the immunoSEQ multiplex PCR assay. TCRdb took over this immuneACCESS table, retaining in-frame rearrangements with V and J assigned. Such tables are incomplete; in checked studies, under half of the missing clones stem from an unresolved V gene, and the remainder is unexplained. In this sample the table shows about 2.2 million clones, about 93% of which occur a single time. The ten largest make up 1.5% to 2% of the sample. The specimen was naive CD8+ T cells from PBMCs. In the paper's terms, the cell subset or site label means: CD45RA+CCR7+. Receptor source: a man between 18 and 35 years old in good health. Some clones in this sample may be carry-over from other donors' samples.

This chain uses TRBV27 with TRBJ1-6, with a weak D call TRBD1 (5 bases). The germline V and J ends were trimmed by 5 bases and 4 bases, with 15 bases remaining between them. This CDR3 contains 16 residues. Looked up from germline, CDR1 is MNHEY and CDR2 is SMNVEV (reference sequence). CDR3 sequence (DNA): TGTGCCAGCAGTCCCCCGGGACCGGTTTATAATTCACCCCTCCACTTT. As protein: CASSPPGPVYNSPLHF.

This clone was counted at least ten times. The V and J genes are TRBV9 and TRBJ2-3, with 7 nucleotides matching TRBD2. CDR3 length: 18 amino acids. In germline, CDR1 is SGDLS, CDR2 YYNGEE. The V gene end was trimmed by 3 bases and the J gene end by 2 bases; junction bases not matched to a gene: 15. The CDR3 loop reads CASSARRSLAEFTDTQYF. Here the CDR3 DNA reads TGTGCCAGCAGCGCGCGGAGGAGTCTAGCGGAGTTCACAGATACGCAGTATTTT.

The V and J genes are TRBV27 and TRBJ2-3, with D perhaps TRBD2 (6 bases). V shed 2 bases and J shed 2 bases, with 11 bases lying between them. There are 15 residues in the CDR3. The germline gives CDR1 MNHEY, CDR2 SMNVEV (reference sequence). CDR3 nucleotides: TGTGCCAGCAGTTTAGAGGGAGGATTCACAGATACGCAGTATTTT. As protein: CASSLEGGFTDTQYF.

The V gene is TRBV2, the J gene TRBJ1-4, with 8 bases that match TRBD1. V trimming: 4 bases; J trimming: 8 bases; junction bases outside the gene matches: 6. CDR1 is SNHLY and CDR2 is FYNNEI in the germline V gene. This CDR3 comprises 14 residues. This CDR3 is CASSAGQGREKLFF. The CDR3 nucleotides read TGTGCCAGCAGTGCTGGACAGGGTCGCGAAAAACTGTTTTTT.

The chain couples TRBV28 to TRBJ2-7; D unresolved. The CDR3 runs 14 residues. V dropped 8 bases and J dropped 2 bases, with 16 bases sitting between them. Germline lookup yields CDR1 MDHEN and CDR2 SYDVKM. This CDR3 is CASHATPLTYEQYF. CDR3 in DNA: TGTGCCAGCCACGCGACACCTTTGACCTACGAGCAGTACTTC.

This chain uses TRBV28 with TRBJ2-1, with D possibly matching TRBD2 (6 bases). This CDR3 has 14 amino acids. V was clipped by 6 bases and J by 5 bases, with 14 bases between them. The V gene's germline CDR1 is MDHEN and CDR2 SYDVKM. CDR3 DNA: TGTGCCAGCAGGGAGTGGGAGGAAAACAATGAGCAGTTCTTC. Amino acids: CASREWEENNEQFF.

The gene calls are TRBV4-2 and TRBJ2-7; D perhaps matches TRBD2 (5 bases). CDR1 is LGHNA, CDR2 YNFKEQ, per germline. V dropped 4 bases and J dropped 4 bases, with 11 bases sitting between them. The CDR3 has 13 amino acids. CDR3 region: CASSPGIRYEQYF. The CDR3 DNA follows: TGTGCCAGCAGCCCCGGGATCAGGTACGAGCAGTACTTC.

The V call is TRBV2, the J call TRBJ1-2, with unresolved D. Germline loops: CDR1 SNHLY, CDR2 FYNNEI. With 11 bases removed from V and 2 bases from J, the gap between germline ends came to 15 bases. The CDR3 has 13 residues. The CDR3 DNA sequence: TGTGCCGAACTCGGCGGCATCAACTATGGCTACACCTTC. Translating it yields CAELGGINYGYTF.

Note on this clone: The same CDR3 can be traced to other DNA sequences in this sample. V usage is TRBV5-4 and J usage is TRBJ2-7; 13 nucleotides line up with TRBD2. V lost 2 bases, J lost 4 bases, and 3 bases stayed unmatched. The CDR3 spans 15 residues. Germline V gives CDR1 SGHNT, CDR2 YYREEE (reference sequence). The CDR3 DNA reads as TGTGCCAGCAGCTTTGGACTAGCGGGAGTGTACGAGCAGTACTTC. It specifies CASSFGLAGVYEQYF.

V gene TRBV7-8 combines with J gene TRBJ2-2; 11 nucleotides line up with TRBD2. CDR1 SGHVS and CDR2 FQNEAQ come from the germline V gene. With V trimmed by 3 bases and J by 5 bases, 2 bases remained unmatched. The CDR3 extends over 15 amino acids. CDR3 coding DNA: TGTGCCAGCAGCTTTAGCGGGAGGGGTACCGGGGAGCTGTTTTTT. It is translated as CASSFSGRGTGELFF.

This chain joins TRBV7-9 and TRBJ2-7; D gene uncertain. This CDR3 has 14 amino acids. Trimming left V 9 bases short and J 1 base short, with 16 bases between. Germline CDR1 reads SEHNR; CDR2 reads FQNEAQ (reference sequence). The CDR3 spells CASRLAGKSYEQYF. The CDR3 bases are TGTGCCAGTCGCCTCGCCGGCAAGTCCTACGAGCAGTACTTC.

The J gene is TRBJ2-7, the V gene TRBV7-9; 14 nucleotides agree with TRBD2. There are 17 residues in the CDR3. Germline CDR1 reads SEHNR; CDR2 reads FQNEAQ (reference sequence). V shed 5 bases, J shed 0 bases, and the junction held 6 bases outside the gene matches. The CDR3 loop is CASSHGLAGGISYEQYF. CDR3 in DNA: TGTGCCAGCAGCCACGGACTAGCGGGAGGAATCTCCTACGAGCAGTACTTC.

The CDR3: CASRQRDRPQEQYF. DNA for the CDR3: TGTGCCAGCAGACAACGGGACAGGCCGCAAGAGCAGTACTTC. This chain connects TRBV11-2 to TRBJ2-7; 8 nucleotides match TRBD1. The germline V gene encodes CDR1 SGHAT and CDR2 FQNNGV. The CDR3 loop spans 14 amino acids. The trim removed 6 bases at V and 7 bases at J, leaving 11 bases unmatched.

The chain carries TRBV29-1 and TRBJ2-3, with 10 bases matching TRBD1. Germline V gives CDR1 SQVTM, CDR2 ANQGSEA. The CDR3 is 15 residues long. The CDR3 DNA follows: TGCAGTTTTACCCGGACAGGGGGTTCCGGAGATACGCAGTATTTT. Protein: CSFTRTGGSGDTQYF.

This chain connects TRBV27 to TRBJ1-1, with D tentatively TRBD1 (6 bases). Per germline, CDR1 MNHEY and CDR2 SMNVEV (reference sequence). CDR3 length equals 17 residues. V was trimmed by 3 bases and J by 3 bases, leaving 20 bases between them. Here the CDR3 DNA reads TGTGCCAGCAGTTTGGGTTGGGGACATGAAGATTACACTGAAGCTTTCTTT. Translated, it gives CASSLGWGHEDYTEAFF.

V and J are TRBV5-1 and TRBJ2-1; 7 bases are a match to TRBD2. With V trimmed by 4 bases and J by 2 bases, 6 bases remained unmatched. CDR1 and CDR2 (germline): SGHRS, YFSETQ. The CDR3 is made up of 15 amino acids. As DNA, the CDR3 is TGCGCCAGCAGCCCCTCGACTAGCCCCTACAATGAGCAGTTCTTC. This encodes CASSPSTSPYNEQFF.

The chain has TRBV15 and TRBJ2-3; D not certain. The V gene's germline CDR1 is LNHNV and CDR2 YYDKDF (reference sequence). This CDR3 is built from 14 residues. The V end was cut by 3 bases, the J end by 2 bases, with 9 bases between. The CDR3 reads CATSRRGNTDTQYF. The CDR3 DNA sequence: TGTGCCACCAGCAGGCGAGGCAACACAGATACGCAGTATTTT.

This rearrangement joins TRBV5-1 to TRBJ2-3; either TRBD1 or TRBD2 may supply D (5 bases each). Germline V gene lookup returns CDR1 SGHRS and CDR2 YFSETQ. This CDR3 region has 16 residues. The V end lost 4 bases, the J end lost 6 bases, and 21 bases lay between the germline ends. The CDR3 protein is CASSLDSSVRGDTQYF. The CDR3 region has the DNA TGCGCCAGCAGCCTAGACAGTTCCGTCAGAGGGGATACGCAGTATTTT.

The rearrangement links TRBV7-9 to TRBJ2-1; D could derive from TRBD1 or TRBD2 (6 bases each). Germline CDR1 SEHNR, CDR2 FQNEAQ (reference sequence). There are 15 residues in the CDR3. Trimming cost V 3 bases and J 0 bases, with 9 bases left between them. The CDR3 DNA reads TGTGCCAGCAGCTTTGGGGGGCCCTCCTACAATGAGCAGTTCTTC. It codes for CASSFGGPSYNEQFF.

A single count supports this clone. The genes are TRBV11-2 and TRBJ2-6, with D possibly being TRBD2 (5 bases). V lost 3 bases, J lost 3 bases, and 15 bases lay in between. The germline gives CDR1 SGHAT, CDR2 FQNNGV. The CDR3 has 17 amino acids. The CDR3 here is CASSFSSRAGGANVLTF. As DNA, the CDR3 is TGTGCCAGCAGCTTTAGTTCGAGGGCCGGTGGGGCCAACGTCCTGACTTTC.

J is TRBJ1-1 and V is TRBV28; D not resolved. The CDR3 is 14 residues long. V was trimmed by 3 bases and J by 1 base, leaving 9 bases between them. Germline CDR1 and CDR2: MDHEN and SYDVKM. CDR3 sequence (DNA): TGTGCCAGCAGTTTTCCCCTAGAGAACACTGAAGCTTTCTTT. This gives the protein CASSFPLENTEAFF.

The rearrangement joins TRBV2 to TRBJ1-3; the D is unclear. Germline V gene lookup returns CDR1 SNHLY and CDR2 FYNNEI. The germline V and J ends were trimmed by 3 bases and 4 bases, with 7 bases remaining between them. The CDR3 consists of 13 residues. The CDR3, as DNA: TGTGCCAGCAGTGACCCTTGGGGAAACACCATATATTTT. Its protein is CASSDPWGNTIYF.

This clone was counted a single time. The chain joins TRBV10-3 to TRBJ2-7, with TRBD2 identical over 8 bases. Germline CDR1 and CDR2: ENHRY and SYGVKD. V was pared by 3 bases and J by 2 bases, with 3 bases of the junction left unmatched. CDR3 size: 14 residues. The CDR3 nucleotides read TGTGCCATCAGTGAAGCACTAGCGGCCTACGAGCAGTACTTC. It specifies CAISEALAAYEQYF.

This clone came up once. The rearrangement joins TRBV7-8 to TRBJ2-7; D ambiguous. This CDR3 is 11 amino acids long. The V and J ends lost 5 bases and 9 bases respectively, with 11 bases between them. Germline V gene lookup returns CDR1 SGHVS and CDR2 FQNEAQ. In DNA form, the CDR3 reads TGTGCCAGCAGCCCCCCGGGCAGGCAGTACTTC. Its translation: CASSPPGRQYF.

The chain combines TRBV4-1 with TRBJ2-3; D not resolved. This CDR3 comprises 13 residues. Deletions cut 4 bases from V and 3 bases from J, with 8 bases between. Germline V CDR1 and CDR2: MGHRA, YSYEKL. DNA for the CDR3: TGCGCCAGCAGCCCGGTATGGACAGATACGCAGTATTTT. The encoded protein is CASSPVWTDTQYF.

This chain connects TRBV29-1 to TRBJ2-7, with D possibly matching TRBD2 (5 bases). V lost 1 base to trimming and J lost 0 bases, with 10 bases between them. Germline CDR1 is SQVTM and CDR2 is ANQGSEA. This CDR3 has 14 residues. CDR3 DNA: TGCAGCGTTGAAGCTCTAGGGAGCTCCTACGAGCAGTACTTC. This gives the protein CSVEALGSSYEQYF.

On this clone itself: Additional DNA sequences in this sample encode the identical CDR3. This chain uses TRBV27 with TRBJ2-7; 11 nucleotides align to TRBD1. The CDR3 spans 14 residues. In germline, CDR1 is MNHEY, CDR2 SMNVEV (reference sequence). J was trimmed by 4 bases and V by 6 bases; bases with no gene match: 5. CDR3 residues: CASSPGTGGYEQYF. In nucleotides, the CDR3 is TGTGCCAGCAGCCCTGGGACAGGGGGGTACGAGCAGTACTTC.